One sample yielded the 26 T cell receptor beta chains listed below, sequenced in a study of cytomegalovirus exposure and HLA in healthy donors. Researchers ran the PCR with 60 Vbeta and 13 Jbeta primers. Here immunoSEQ multiplex PCR was the method, and the copy in TCRdb shows in-frame clones only, minus some. The sample contains under 150,000 clones, almost 80% of which appear only once. The sample was PBMCs. The receptor source for this set is a woman aged 40 to 55 in good health and CMV-seropositive.

V and J are TRBV6-1 and TRBJ2-3; D is unresolved. The CDR3 has 15 amino acids. Trimming removed 2 bases from V and 5 bases from J, with 14 bases in between. Looked up from germline, CDR1 is MNHNS and CDR2 is SASEGT. The CDR3 DNA follows: TGTGCCAGCAGTGAACGTAGATTTGCCGGAGATACGCAGTATTTT. Translating it yields CASSERRFAGDTQYF.

The chain joins TRBV18 to TRBJ2-3; TRBD2 agrees at 10 bases. The length of the CDR3 is 17 residues. V was clipped by 3 bases and J by 3 bases; unmatched bases: 9. CDR1 is KGHSH, CDR2 LQKENI, per germline. The CDR3 bases are TGTGCCAGCTCACCTCCCGTTTCTAGCGGGGGAACAGATACGCAGTATTTT. It encodes CASSPPVSSGGTDTQYF.

The V gene is TRBV7-2, the J gene TRBJ2-3; 8 nucleotides line up with TRBD1. The V segment lost 3 bases and the J segment 6 bases; nucleotides outside the gene matches: 2. CDR1 is SGHTA, CDR2 FQGNSA, per germline. The CDR3 has 13 amino acids. DNA for the CDR3: TGTGCCAGCAGCTTTGGACAGGGCGATACGCAGTATTTT. Amino acids: CASSFGQGDTQYF.

This rearrangement joins TRBV6-4 to TRBJ1-2; D not certain. Germline V CDR1 and CDR2: MRHNA, SNTAGT. The CDR3 loop spans 16 amino acids. Trimming left V 8 bases short and J 0 bases short, with 19 bases between. CDR3 nucleotide sequence: TGTGCCAGCCCTCCCCAACAGCTGGATTCTAACTATGGCTACACCTTC. Translating gives CASPPQQLDSNYGYTF.

This rearrangement joins TRBV6-1 to TRBJ1-2; tentatively, D is TRBD1 (6 bases). This CDR3 has 16 residues. V shed 2 bases and J shed 4 bases, with 17 bases lying between them. Germline loops: CDR1 MNHNS, CDR2 SASEGT. The CDR3 bases are TGTGCCAGCAGTGAACCAGGGACACCGGCGGGCTATGGCTACACCTTC. Its translation is CASSEPGTPAGYGYTF.

This clone appeared once. The V gene is TRBV19, the J gene TRBJ1-1; D remains unclear. V was cut by 4 bases and J by 0 bases, with 12 bases left in between. The germline CDR1 and CDR2 sequences are LNHDA and SQIVND (reference sequence). This CDR3 contains 15 residues. The CDR3 region has the DNA TGTGCCAGTAGTAGACGACATAACCTGAACACTGAAGCTTTCTTT. This codes for CASSRRHNLNTEAFF.

The rearrangement uses TRBV6-5 and TRBJ1-2; possibly TRBD1 for D (5 bases). Trimming took 4 bases from V and 3 from J, leaving 12 bases between them. Per the germline V gene, CDR1 is MNHEY and CDR2 is SVGAGI. This CDR3 contains 14 residues. CDR3 sequence reads: CASSSRVGDYGYTF. CDR3 coding DNA: TGTGCCAGCAGTTCCCGCGTAGGGGACTATGGCTACACCTTC.

A word on this clone: Mismatch with germline at one junction end may stem from a read error. This chain connects TRBV7-9 to TRBJ2-3; no definite D call. CDR3 length equals 17 residues. Germline V gene sequence: CDR1 SEHNR, CDR2 FQNEAQ (reference sequence). In nucleotides, the CDR3 is TGTTCCAGCAGCTTATTATCGACTCACACTAGCACAGATACGCAGTATTTT. It specifies CSSSLLSTHTSTDTQYF.

The chain carries TRBV18 and TRBJ2-7; 7 bases match TRBD1. V lost 2 bases, J lost 1 base, and 5 bases stayed unmatched. Germline CDR1 KGHSH, CDR2 LQKENI. This CDR3 has 15 amino acids. Here the CDR3 reads CASSPENRGSYEQYF. The CDR3 DNA is TGTGCCAGCTCACCAGAGAACAGGGGATCCTACGAGCAGTACTTC.

The gene calls are TRBV4-2 and TRBJ2-5; D is unclear. The V gene lost 2 bases and the J gene lost 2 bases, with 9 bases spanning the gap. Germline V gene lookup returns CDR1 LGHNA and CDR2 YNFKEQ. There are 14 residues in the CDR3. Written as DNA, the CDR3 is TGTGCCAGCAGCCAACAGGCTAATCAAGAGACCCAGTACTTC. This gives the protein CASSQQANQETQYF.

The chain joins TRBV30 to TRBJ1-4; 9 bases align to TRBD1. The CDR3 has 15 residues. Trimming removed 8 bases from V and 3 bases from J; junction bases left unmatched: 10. The germline V gene encodes CDR1 GTSNPN and CDR2 SVGIG (reference sequence). This chain's CDR3 is CARGERDRANEKLFF. DNA of the CDR3: TGTGCCAGAGGGGAAAGGGACAGGGCTAATGAAAAACTGTTTTTT.

The chain carries TRBV19 and TRBJ2-2, with 8 bases fitting TRBD1. Germline values: CDR1 LNHDA, CDR2 SQIVND (reference sequence). Trimming at V came to 5 bases and at J to 0 bases, leaving 5 bases not matched to a gene. The CDR3 spans 16 residues. The CDR3 is CASSSGTGSNTGELFF. The CDR3 nucleotides read TGTGCCAGTAGTTCCGGGACAGGCTCGAACACCGGGGAGCTGTTTTTT.

DNA for the CDR3: TGTGCCAGCAGCCCGAACCCCGGGGGATACAATGAGCAGTTCTTC. The encoded protein is CASSPNPGGYNEQFF. V usage is TRBV7-2 and J usage is TRBJ2-1, with D possibly TRBD2 on 6 matching bases. The CDR3 runs to 15 residues. CDR1 is SGHTA, CDR2 FQGNSA, per germline. The V and J ends lost 5 bases and 4 bases respectively, with 15 bases between them.

The V and J genes are TRBV25-1 and TRBJ1-3; D uncertain. Between the trimmed V and J ends, which lost 6 bases and 0 bases, there was a span of 15 bases. The V gene's germline CDR1 is MGHDK and CDR2 SYGVNS. The CDR3 has 16 amino acids. CDR3: CASRPPDGSSGNTIYF. Here the CDR3 DNA reads TGTGCCAGCAGACCTCCCGACGGGAGCTCTGGAAACACCATATATTTT.

CDR3 DNA sequence: TGCGCCAGCAGCCCCGGACTAGCGGGGGGGCCTCGAGAGACCCAGTACTTC. Protein: CASSPGLAGGPRETQYF. The genes are TRBV5-1 and TRBJ2-5; 15 positions match TRBD2. The CDR3 is 17 amino acids. Germline trimming cut 4 bases from V and 4 bases from J; bases unmatched to any gene: 8. CDR1 SGHRS and CDR2 YFSETQ come from the germline V gene. Looking up the rest from reference TRBV5-1 and TRBJ2-5 gives the full variable domain: KAGVTQTPRYLIKTRGQQVTLSCSPISGHRSVSWYQQTPGQGLQFLFEYFSETQRNKGNFPGRFSGRQFSNSRSEMNVSTLELGDSALYLCASSPGLAGGPRETQYFGPGTRLLVL.

This clone came up a few times. The V call is TRBV30, the J call TRBJ1-1; D not certain. The CDR3 extends over 11 amino acids. Trimming removed 4 bases from V and 8 bases from J, with 11 bases in between. Germline assignment: CDR1 GTSNPN and CDR2 SVGIG (reference sequence). CDR3 sequence (DNA): TGTGCCTGGACTAGCAAGACAGAAGCTTTCTTT. Protein product: CAWTSKTEAFF. Variable domain in full (rest from reference TRBV30 and TRBJ1-1): SQTIHQWPATLVQPVGSPLSLECTVEGTSNPNLYWYRQAAGRGLQLLFYSVGIGQISSEVPQNLSASRPQDRQFILSSKKLLLSDSGFYLCAWTSKTEAFFGQGTRLTVV.

The rearrangement links TRBV19 to TRBJ1-5, with D possibly being TRBD1 (6 bases). Trimming took 2 bases from V and 6 from J, leaving 20 bases between them. The germline gives CDR1 LNHDA, CDR2 SQIVND (reference sequence). This CDR3 has 17 residues. The CDR3 DNA reads as TGTGCCAGTAGTATACCCCCGCACAGGGAGTATAGTCAGCCCCAGCATTTT. It is translated as CASSIPPHREYSQPQHF.

This chain links TRBV4-1 with TRBJ2-2, with D perhaps matching TRBD2 (5 bases). CDR1 is MGHRA and CDR2 is YSYEKL in the germline V gene. This CDR3 is built from 16 residues. With 4 bases removed from V and 4 bases from J, the gap between germline ends came to 16 bases. In nucleotides, the CDR3 is TGCGCCAGCAGCCCCCGAGGAGGCCTGGTCACCGGGGAGCTGTTTTTT. Translation: CASSPRGGLVTGELFF.

The rearrangement links TRBV7-3 to TRBJ2-2; D remains ambiguous. The germline V gene has CDR1 SGHTA and CDR2 FQGTGA. This CDR3 region has 16 residues. Trimming took off 3 bases at V and 5 bases at J, with 16 bases between the two ends. CDR3 nucleotide sequence: TGTGCCAGCAGCTTTTTGCCCGAGGCGCCAACCGGGGAGCTGTTTTTT. Encoded protein: CASSFLPEAPTGELFF.

This clone was seen only once. This rearrangement joins TRBV5-6 to TRBJ1-6; D remains ambiguous. Trimming shortened V by 3 bases and J by 8 bases, and 12 bases separated the two germline ends. Germline V CDR1 and CDR2: SGHDT, YYEEEE. This CDR3 has 14 residues. The CDR3 nucleotides read TGTGCCAGCAGCTCGCCCCCAGGCGATTCACCCCTCCACTTT. Encoded protein: CASSSPPGDSPLHF.

The chain uses TRBV7-6 and TRBJ2-2; 8 nucleotides match TRBD2. The CDR3 consists of 15 residues. Germline V lookup: CDR1 SGHVS, CDR2 FNYEAQ. Losses at the gene ends were 6 bases for V and 5 bases for J; bases not matched to a gene: 8. The chain's CDR3 is CASRTSGGGTGELFF. The CDR3 nucleotides are TGTGCCAGCAGAACCTCCGGGGGGGGTACCGGGGAGCTGTTTTTT. The full variable domain, its missing parts supplied by reference TRBV7-6 and TRBJ2-2, is GAGVSQSPRYKVTKRGQDVALRCDPISGHVSLYWYRQALGQGPEFLTYFNYEAQQDKSGLPNDRFSAERPEGSISTLTIQRTEQRDSAMYRCASRTSGGGTGELFFGEGSRLTVL.

Details on this clone: Other DNA sequences within the sample encode an identical CDR3. The V and J genes are TRBV5-1 and TRBJ2-3, with 9 bases fitting TRBD1. CDR1 and CDR2 (germline): SGHRS, YFSETQ. J lost 0 bases, V lost 4 bases, and 3 bases had no gene match. The CDR3 has 15 amino acids. CDR3 region: CASSLQGASTDTQYF. The DNA for the CDR3 is TGCGCCAGCAGCCTACAGGGGGCTAGCACAGATACGCAGTATTTT.

The V and J genes are TRBV6-1 and TRBJ2-3; D is perhaps TRBD2 (5 bases). The CDR3 is made up of 13 amino acids. CDR1 is MNHNS and CDR2 is SASEGT in the germline V gene. V lost 2 bases, J lost 4 bases, and 7 bases lay in between. The CDR3 nucleotides read TGTGCCAGCAGTGAAATGGAGGCAGATACGCAGTATTTT. Amino acids: CASSEMEADTQYF.

The genes are TRBV5-1 and TRBJ2-5, with 10 positions matching TRBD1. The CDR3 totals 15 residues. The trim removed 4 bases at V and 4 bases at J, leaving 7 bases unmatched. Germline V lookup: CDR1 SGHRS, CDR2 YFSETQ. The CDR3 sequence is CASSDRGLIGETQYF. CDR3 sequence (DNA): TGCGCCAGCAGCGACAGGGGGCTGATTGGAGAGACCCAGTACTTC. The full variable domain, in which reference TRBV5-1 and TRBJ2-5 provide the parts outside the CDR3, is KAGVTQTPRYLIKTRGQQVTLSCSPISGHRSVSWYQQTPGQGLQFLFEYFSETQRNKGNFPGRFSGRQFSNSRSEMNVSTLELGDSALYLCASSDRGLIGETQYFGPGTRLLVL.

The rearrangement uses TRBV27 and TRBJ2-5, with D possibly matching TRBD2 (5 bases). The end of the DNA fits TRBJ2-7 better, so the J call may be wrong. The CDR3 has 14 residues. The germline V gene has CDR1 MNHEY and CDR2 SMNVEV (reference sequence). For the CDR3, the DNA is TGTGCCAGCAGTCCCTCCCTAGAGGGCGGCGAGCAGTACTTC. Encoded protein: CASSPSLEGGEQYF.

This chain uses TRBV28 with TRBJ1-1; D remains ambiguous. The CDR3 extends over 15 amino acids. Trimming removed 4 bases from V and 4 bases from J, with 16 bases in between. Germline lookup yields CDR1 MDHEN and CDR2 SYDVKM. This chain's CDR3 is CASSSPVPRGTEAFF. The CDR3 DNA sequence: TGTGCCAGCAGTTCCCCCGTCCCCCGCGGCACTGAAGCTTTCTTT.